This entry is about one TCR beta chain. With random hexamers, reverse transcription was performed on roughly 0.5 to 1 ug of RNA. The amplification used immunoSEQ multiplex PCR on TCR beta CDR3; it spanned 54 Vbeta and 13 Jbeta. Using its own MiXCR run on the immunoSEQ multiplex PCR reads, TCRdb lists one record per CDR3 protein. The sample lists nearly 200,000 distinct CDR3 sequences, 90% to 95% occurring once. The source of the sample is a study of CD8 T cells in Susac syndrome. The CDR3 has 13 amino acids. The V gene lost 0 bases and the J gene lost 5 bases, with 9 bases spanning the gap. Germline assignment: CDR1 SGHRS and CDR2 YFSETQ. CD8+ and CD4+ T cells circulating in blood were sequenced for TCR beta.

The sample consisted of CD4+ T cells from PBMCs. This chain links TRBV5-1 with TRBJ2-7, with a possible D match to TRBD1 (5 bases). The source of this sequence is a human donor with multiple sclerosis. Here the CDR3 reads CASSLERTNEQYF. CDR3 nucleotides: TGCGCCAGCAGCTTGGAAAGGACAAACGAGCAGTACTTC. Together with reference TRBV5-1 and TRBJ2-7, the CDR3 gives the full variable domain: KAGVTQTPRYLIKTRGQQVTLSCSPISGHRSVSWYQQTPGQGLQFLFEYFSETQRNKGNFPGRFSGRQFSNSRSEMNVSTLELGDSALYLCASSLERTNEQYFGPGTRLTVT.